A single sample is the source of the 21 T cell receptor beta chains below, sequenced in a study of blood T cells in healthy people across ages. PCR was performed a second time for 7 to 11 cycles using a sample-barcoded 5' primer and a J-beta primer mix. Each CDR3 protein is one row after TCRdb ran MiXCR on the 5' RACE reads. The data hold about 640,000 distinct CDR3 sequences, with approximately 59% observed a single time. Sequencing was carried out using blood. The origin of the receptors is a man between 60 and 75 years old in good health.

This clonotype was picked up a small number of times. This chain uses TRBV10-3 with TRBJ2-1, with D tentatively TRBD2 (5 bases). Germline lookup yields CDR1 ENHRY and CDR2 SYGVKD. Trimming shortened V by 7 bases and J by 4 bases, and 11 bases separated the two germline ends. CDR3 length: 13 residues. The CDR3 DNA sequence: TGTGCCATCAACTCCGGGGATTACAATGAGCAGTTCTTC. This encodes CAINSGDYNEQFF.

The chain links TRBV6-2 or TRBV6-3 to TRBJ2-1; a possible D gene is TRBD2 (6 bases). The V gene lost 4 bases and the J gene lost 2 bases, with 6 bases spanning the gap. CDR3 length: 13 residues. Germline CDR1 reads MNHEY; CDR2 reads SVGEGT. DNA of the CDR3: TGTGCCAGCAGTTGGGGGGCCTACAATGAGCAGTTCTTC. Its protein product is CASSWGAYNEQFF.

This clonotype has ten or more counts. V gene TRBV4-2 combines with J gene TRBJ2-7, with D unresolved. CDR3 size: 13 residues. Germline-derived CDR1 and CDR2 are LGHNA and YNFKEQ. V lost 0 bases and J 3 bases, leaving 6 bases between the germline ends. This CDR3 reads CASSQDLGYEQYF. The DNA of the CDR3 is TGTGCCAGCAGCCAAGACTTGGGCTACGAGCAGTACTTC.

For this clonotype: Its ends do not fully match the called genes, so a read error is possible. The CDR3 DNA follows: TGCGCCAGCAGCTTGGGAGCGGGGGGCCTCCAAGAGGCCCAGTACTTC. Protein product: CASSLGAGGLQEAQYF. The chain carries TRBV5-1 and TRBJ2-5, with TRBD2 identical over 9 bases. In germline, CDR1 is SGHRS, CDR2 YFSETQ. The CDR3 totals 16 residues. Combining the CDR3 with reference TRBV5-1 and TRBJ2-5 gives the whole variable domain KAGVTQTPRYLIKTRGQQVTLSCSPISGHRSVSWYQQTPGQGLQFLFEYFSETQRNKGNFPGRFSGRQFSNSRSEMNVSTLELGDSALYLCASSLGAGGLQEAQYFGPGTRLLVL.

This clonotype appeared once. The CDR3 nucleotides are TGTGCCAGCAGCCAGGGCGGGACTAGGGTCAATGAGCAGTTCTTC. This codes for CASSQGGTRVNEQFF. V gene TRBV3-1 combines with J gene TRBJ2-1; 8 nucleotides line up with TRBD2. The CDR3 consists of 15 residues. After removal of 3 bases from V and 6 bases from J, the junction contained 7 bases not matched to a gene. Germline CDR1 LGHDT, CDR2 YNNKEL (reference sequence).

This clonotype was seen a single time. The chain carries TRBV5-1 and TRBJ2-3, with 10 bases that match TRBD2. CDR1 is SGHRS, CDR2 YFSETQ, per germline. The CDR3 totals 15 residues. The V and J ends lost 1 base and 7 bases, in that order; junction bases with no gene match: 6. The CDR3 nucleotides read TGCGCCAGCAGCTTGACTAGCGGGGCCCCGAATACGCAGTATTTT. Protein product: CASSLTSGAPNTQYF.

This clonotype occurred once. The chain combines TRBV10-3 with TRBJ2-1; weak D call: TRBD1 (6 bases). Germline values: CDR1 ENHRY, CDR2 SYGVKD. V shed 9 bases and J shed 4 bases, with 13 bases lying between them. The CDR3 consists of 13 residues. The CDR3 DNA reads TGTGCCATGCCTCTGGACAGTTACAATGAGCAGTTCTTC. Translating gives CAMPLDSYNEQFF.

This clonotype was detected a few times. V and J are TRBV20-1 and TRBJ2-5; D call uncertain. Germline V gene data show CDR1 as DFQATT and CDR2 as SNEGSKA (reference sequence). The CDR3 is 14 amino acids. The V and J ends lost 3 bases and 1 base respectively, with 12 bases between them. CDR3 in amino acids: CSASPPTPQETQYF. DNA for the CDR3: TGCAGTGCTAGTCCTCCGACCCCCCAAGAGACCCAGTACTTC.

V gene TRBV5-1 combines with J gene TRBJ2-7, with D possibly being TRBD2 (6 bases). CDR3 length equals 16 residues. Germline values: CDR1 SGHRS, CDR2 YFSETQ. With 0 bases removed from V and 0 bases from J, the gap between germline ends came to 13 bases. The CDR3 region is CASSLGGSGSSYEQYF. For the CDR3, the DNA is TGCGCCAGCAGCTTGGGTGGGAGCGGGTCCTCCTACGAGCAGTACTTC.

The V call is TRBV2, the J call TRBJ1-4, with D possibly being TRBD1 (6 bases). The CDR3 totals 14 residues. Germline V CDR1 and CDR2: SNHLY, FYNNEI. V shed 6 bases and J shed 8 bases, with 16 bases lying between them. CDR3 amino acids: CASRDDRMEEKLFF. The CDR3 coding sequence is TGTGCCAGCAGGGACGACAGGATGGAAGAAAAACTGTTTTTT.

The table lists this clonotype with a few counts. This rearrangement joins TRBV6-5 to TRBJ2-5; D is possibly TRBD2 (6 bases). V was clipped by 5 bases and J by 1 base, with 14 bases between them. Germline values: CDR1 MNHEY, CDR2 SVGAGI. This CDR3 has 15 amino acids. The CDR3 reads CASSQTGTLQETQYF. DNA of the CDR3: TGTGCCAGCAGTCAAACCGGGACTCTCCAAGAGACCCAGTACTTC.

The chain joins TRBV9 to TRBJ2-5; possibly TRBD2 for D (6 bases). Per the germline V gene, CDR1 is SGDLS and CDR2 is YYNGEE. The CDR3 consists of 14 residues. V dropped 4 bases and J dropped 5 bases, with 15 bases sitting between them. The CDR3: CASSSAGLVETQYF. The CDR3 DNA reads TGTGCCAGCAGCAGTGCGGGGTTGGTGGAGACCCAGTACTTC. The full variable domain, completed using reference TRBV9 and TRBJ2-5, is DSGVTQTPKHLITATGQRVTLRCSPRSGDLSVYWYQQSLDQGLQFLIQYYNGEERAKGNILERFSAQQFPDLHSELNLSSLELGDSALYFCASSSAGLVETQYFGPGTRLLVL.

This clonotype was detected a few times. The chain is built from TRBV6-1 and TRBJ1-4; TRBD1 might be the D (6 bases). The germline CDR1 and CDR2 sequences are MNHNS and SASEGT. V lost 5 bases, J lost 2 bases, and 9 bases lay in between. The CDR3 is 14 residues long. In nucleotides, the CDR3 is TGTGCCAGCAGTTTTCAGGGGACTAATGAAAAACTGTTTTTT. Translating gives CASSFQGTNEKLFF.

The rearrangement uses TRBV29-1 and TRBJ1-2; no firm D call. This CDR3 is built from 12 residues. Germline CDR1 SQVTM, CDR2 ANQGSEA. V lost 7 bases to trimming and J lost 8 bases, with 17 bases between them. The CDR3 DNA sequence: TGCAGCGCAACGACCCGATCGGGGGGCTACACCTTC. Amino acid sequence: CSATTRSGGYTF.

The chain employs TRBV2 and TRBJ1-2; D uncertain. The V and J ends lost 3 bases and 2 bases respectively, with 10 bases between them. This CDR3 is built from 14 residues. Germline V CDR1 and CDR2: SNHLY, FYNNEI. CDR3 sequence: CASSEEWINYGYTF. The DNA of the CDR3 is TGTGCCAGCAGTGAGGAGTGGATCAACTATGGCTACACCTTC.

This chain connects TRBV3-1 to TRBJ2-6, with D maybe TRBD2 (6 bases). This CDR3 comprises 15 residues. The V end lost 5 bases, the J end lost 1 base, and 9 bases lay between the germline ends. Germline V gene data show CDR1 as LGHDT and CDR2 as YNNKEL (reference sequence). The DNA for the CDR3 is TGTGCCAGCAGCACGGGGGTATCTGGGGCCAACGTCCTGACTTTC. This codes for CASSTGVSGANVLTF.

This clonotype was seen a few times. This chain connects TRBV10-3 to TRBJ2-5; the match to TRBD1 covers 8 bases. Germline V gene lookup returns CDR1 ENHRY and CDR2 SYGVKD. Trimming took 2 bases from V and 5 from J; bases not matched to a gene: 4. The CDR3 runs to 14 residues. The CDR3 is CAISEGQGLETQYF. CDR3 DNA sequence: TGTGCCATCAGTGAGGGACAGGGCTTGGAGACCCAGTACTTC.

This chain links TRBV29-1 with TRBJ1-2; D is unclear. The CDR3 spans 13 residues. Per germline, CDR1 SQVTM and CDR2 ANQGSEA. Trimming removed 5 bases at V and 4 bases at J, with 14 bases between. CDR3 region: CSVTKIAGYGYTF. For the CDR3, the DNA is TGCAGCGTTACAAAGATCGCGGGCTATGGCTACACCTTC.

V gene TRBV7-2 combines with J gene TRBJ2-1; a weak D match, TRBD2 (7 bases). This CDR3 has 15 amino acids. Germline V gene lookup returns CDR1 SGHTA and CDR2 FQGNSA. Trimming removed 0 bases at V and 6 bases at J, with 12 bases between. The CDR3 DNA sequence: TGTGCCAGCAGCTTAGCATTGGGGGGGGCCAATGAGCAGTTCTTC. It encodes CASSLALGGANEQFF.

The chain uses TRBV5-1 and TRBJ2-3; D is unresolved. Germline V gives CDR1 SGHRS, CDR2 YFSETQ. The CDR3 covers 16 residues. The V gene lost 0 bases and the J gene lost 2 bases, with 13 bases spanning the gap. The CDR3 region has the DNA TGCGCCAGCAGCTTGGACACTCAACCCGTCACAGATACGCAGTATTTT. Protein product: CASSLDTQPVTDTQYF.

This clonotype was observed once. The chain uses TRBV2 and TRBJ2-2, with D possibly called TRBD1 or TRBD2 (6 bases each). The CDR3 is 15 amino acids. The ends were cut back, 4 bases at V and 4 bases at J, with 13 bases in the middle. CDR1 is SNHLY, CDR2 FYNNEI, per germline. As DNA, the CDR3 is TGTGCCAGCAGTGTTTGGGGGGCACGCACCGGGGAGCTGTTTTTT. Its protein is CASSVWGARTGELFF. The full variable domain, in which reference TRBV2 and TRBJ2-2 provide the parts outside the CDR3, is EPEVTQTPSHQVTQMGQEVILRCVPISNHLYFYWYRQILGQKVEFLVSFYNNEISEKSEIFDDQFSVERPDGSNFTLKIRSTKLEDSAMYFCASSVWGARTGELFFGEGSRLTVL.